Reported below is one T cell receptor (beta chain). The antigen is undetermined. The CDR3 runs to 11 residues. V lost 0 bases, J lost 6 bases, and 6 bases lay in between. The germline gives CDR1 DFQATT, CDR2 SNEGSKA (reference sequence). These data belong to a study of cytomegalovirus exposure and HLA in healthy donors. The study's findings and limits: Differences between HLA loci emerged in a later analysis of TCR association rates, with DRB1 most and HLA-C fewest. Rarity held for most TCR sequences, but there were some public TCRs that occurred in many donors.

The PCR contained 60 Vbeta and 13 Jbeta primers. Clones were sequenced by immunoSEQ multiplex PCR, and TCRdb holds only the in-frame ones, with some missing. Among about 200,000 clones listed, 79% were seen once. The chain joins TRBV20-1 to TRBJ2-7; possibly TRBD1 for D (6 bases). The TCR was taken from a girl aged 10-17 years in good health and CMV-seropositive. The material sequenced was PBMCs. CDR3 DNA: TGCAGTGCTAGAGACAGGGGCGAGCAGTACTTC. Translation gives CSARDRGEQYF.